This entry is about one TCR beta chain. Its antigen is undetermined. Amplified TCR beta CDR3 regions derived from RNA transcripts. TCR CDR3 underwent first-round RT-PCR with the HTBI primer set. In TCRdb, the multiplex PCR reads were re-called with MiXCR into one record per CDR3 protein. The sample records 500,000 or so distinct CDR3 sequences, about 16% being singletons. This entry comes from a study of T cells in Graves' hyperthyroidism and ophthalmopathy. Notes on the study in general: Blood also held most thyroid clonotypes expanded beyond 0.001.

Trimming removed 11 bases at V and 4 bases at J, with 14 bases between. The CDR3 is 12 amino acids. Germline V lookup: CDR1 SEHNR, CDR2 FQNEAQ (reference sequence). Ophthalmopathy cases scored 3 or more on the Clinical Activity Score and 4 or more on NOSPECS grade, with duration below 3 months. It was uncontrolled infection, other autoimmune disease, pregnancy or lactation that excluded patients. Clinical symptoms, serum thyroxine, TRAb, thyroid ultrasound and orbital computed tomography established diagnosis. The sample taken for sequencing was blood. The V gene is TRBV7-9, the J gene TRBJ1-2, with D possibly matching TRBD1 (5 bases). This clonotype was obtained from a young woman with Graves' ophthalmopathy. CDR3 residues: CAASGAAYGYTF. The CDR3 DNA sequence: TGTGCCGCCAGCGGGGCAGCCTATGGCTACACCTTC.